The 20 T cell receptor beta chains presented below share a single source sample, sequenced in a study of shared clonotypes between healthy human individuals. Assay used: immunoSEQ multiplex PCR; TCRdb lists only in-frame clones, some missing. The table lists about 380,000 clones, 96% of them singletons. Sequencing used memory CD8+ T cells sorted from blood. The sample's subset: CD45RO+ cells pooled with CCR7-negative TemRA cells. The receptors were sampled from a man aged 30-40 years in good health.

The chain combines TRBV10-1 with TRBJ2-1; 10 positions agree with TRBD2. With 2 bases clipped from V and 7 bases from J, the junction kept 8 bases outside the gene matches. The germline CDR1 and CDR2 sequences are WNHNN and SYGVQD (reference sequence). CDR3 length equals 16 residues. CDR3 loop: CASSESTSGTPNEQFF. In nucleotides, the CDR3 is TGCGCCAGCAGTGAGAGTACTAGCGGGACCCCAAATGAGCAGTTCTTC.

The chain couples TRBV4-1 to TRBJ1-3; D uncertain. CDR1 is MGHRA and CDR2 is YSYEKL in the germline V gene. V lost 4 bases to trimming and J lost 0 bases, with 10 bases between them. CDR3 length: 15 residues. The CDR3 DNA reads TGCGCCAGCAGCCCGTCGGGTTTCTCTGGAAACACCATATATTTT. Residues: CASSPSGFSGNTIYF.

The rearrangement joins TRBV29-1 to TRBJ2-3; possible D gene TRBD2, 6 bases. V was pared by 7 bases and J by 8 bases, with 10 bases between. The CDR3 consists of 10 residues. Looked up from germline, CDR1 is SQVTM and CDR2 is ANQGSEA. The CDR3 nucleotides are TGCAGCGCCAGTAGCGGTACGCAGTATTTT. This codes for CSASSGTQYF.

This clone was observed a handful of times. This sequence joins TRBV5-4 and TRBJ1-1, with unresolved D. V was cut by 0 bases and J by 5 bases, with 8 bases left in between. CDR3 length equals 13 residues. Germline loops: CDR1 SGHNT, CDR2 YYREEE (reference sequence). The CDR3 DNA sequence: TGTGCCAGCAGCTTGGGCGGGATGACTGAAGCTTTCTTT. Amino acids: CASSLGGMTEAFF.

The gene calls are TRBV5-4 and TRBJ2-7, with a possible D match to TRBD1 (5 bases). CDR1 SGHNT and CDR2 YYREEE come from the germline V gene (reference sequence). The CDR3 totals 13 residues. V lost 2 bases and J lost 2, with 8 bases in between. The CDR3 sequence: CASSFDRTYEQYF. DNA of the CDR3: TGTGCCAGCAGCTTCGACAGAACCTACGAGCAGTACTTC.

The gene calls are TRBV9 and TRBJ2-2; D unresolved. Trimming removed 0 bases from V and 2 bases from J, with 11 bases in between. The CDR3 has 16 amino acids. Looked up from germline, CDR1 is SGDLS and CDR2 is YYNGEE. As DNA, the CDR3 is TGTGCCAGCAGCGTAGATGTCAGCCCCAACACCGGGGAGCTGTTTTTT. It specifies CASSVDVSPNTGELFF.

Remarks on this clone: Other nucleotide sequences from this sample produce the same CDR3. The rearrangement joins TRBV5-1 to TRBJ2-5; 13 bases map to TRBD2. The ends lost 0 bases at V and 0 bases at J; junction bases unmatched: 2. CDR1 is SGHRS and CDR2 is YFSETQ in the germline V gene. The CDR3 has 17 amino acids. The CDR3 sequence: CASSLGGLAGDQETQYF. Written as DNA, the CDR3 is TGCGCCAGCAGCTTGGGTGGACTAGCGGGGGACCAAGAGACCCAGTACTTC.

The CDR3 sequence is CASSFGEGETQYF. CDR3 coding DNA: TGCGCCAGCAGCTTCGGGGAAGGAGAGACCCAGTACTTC. The chain recombines TRBV5-1 with TRBJ2-5, with D perhaps matching TRBD2 (5 bases). The CDR3 is 13 amino acids. V shed 2 bases and J shed 4 bases, with 9 bases lying between them. Germline lookup yields CDR1 SGHRS and CDR2 YFSETQ.

This chain uses TRBV5-4 with TRBJ2-1; TRBD1 aligns across 9 bases. This CDR3 is built from 14 residues. CDR1 and CDR2 (germline): SGHNT, YYREEE (reference sequence). J lost 7 bases, V lost 3 bases, and 5 bases had no gene match. The CDR3 nucleotides are TGTGCCAGCAGCTCCCGGACAGGGGAGAATGAGCAGTTCTTC. The encoded protein is CASSSRTGENEQFF.

This clone was seen just once. The chain has TRBV28 and TRBJ2-1, with D possibly matching TRBD1 (6 bases). Germline values: CDR1 MDHEN, CDR2 SYDVKM. V lost 8 bases, J lost 8 bases, and 16 bases lay in between. This CDR3 is 13 amino acids long. Written as DNA, the CDR3 is TGTGCCAGCTCCTACCCACAGGGCTATGAGCAGTTCTTC. Translated: CASSYPQGYEQFF.

V is TRBV5-1 and J is TRBJ2-3; 8 bases agree with TRBD1. After removal of 4 bases from V and 5 bases from J, the junction contained 12 bases not matched to a gene. The CDR3 covers 16 residues. CDR1 is SGHRS and CDR2 is YFSETQ in the germline V gene. CDR3 protein: CASSRNPGGAGDTQYF. CDR3 coding DNA: TGCGCCAGCAGCCGAAACCCAGGGGGCGCCGGAGATACGCAGTATTTT.

V and J are TRBV27 and TRBJ2-7; TRBD1 matches 8 bases. The CDR3 is made up of 14 amino acids. Trimming removed 6 bases from V and 4 bases from J; junction bases left unmatched: 8. The germline V gene has CDR1 MNHEY and CDR2 SMNVEV (reference sequence). CDR3 protein: CASSRAGTGYEQYF. In nucleotides, the CDR3 is TGTGCCAGCAGCCGCGCCGGGACAGGATACGAGCAGTACTTC.

The chain carries TRBV7-2 and TRBJ2-7; no clear D gene. CDR3 size: 13 residues. CDR1 SGHTA and CDR2 FQGNSA come from the germline V gene. V lost 5 bases and J 0 bases, leaving 8 bases between the germline ends. CDR3 sequence (DNA): TGTGCCAGCAGCGACTTCCTCTCCTACGAGCAGTACTTC. It specifies CASSDFLSYEQYF.

V is TRBV18 and J is TRBJ1-1; D remains ambiguous. In germline, CDR1 is KGHSH, CDR2 LQKENI. Trimming took off 1 base at V and 0 bases at J, with 9 bases between the two ends. The CDR3 is made up of 15 amino acids. In nucleotides, the CDR3 is TGTGCCAGCTCACCACGAGTCGGAATGAACACTGAAGCTTTCTTT. It specifies CASSPRVGMNTEAFF.

In its sample, this clone was seen once. The V call is TRBV7-6, the J call TRBJ2-7, with TRBD2 matching over 10 bases. The germline CDR1 and CDR2 sequences are SGHVS and FNYEAQ. The CDR3 loop spans 16 amino acids. V gave up 5 bases and J gave up 5 bases; unmatched junction bases: 12. This chain's CDR3 is CASSRRKASGRNEQYF. The CDR3 nucleotides read TGTGCCAGCAGCCGACGAAAAGCTAGCGGGAGAAACGAGCAGTACTTC.

J is TRBJ1-5 and V is TRBV19; 12 bases align to TRBD1. The CDR3 is 15 residues long. The V segment lost 3 bases and the J segment 7 bases; nucleotides outside the gene matches: 4. Germline lookup yields CDR1 LNHDA and CDR2 SQIVND (reference sequence). The CDR3 nucleotides are TGTGCCAGTAGTATGGGACAGGGGGCGAGACAGCCCCAGCATTTT. It specifies CASSMGQGARQPQHF.

J is TRBJ1-3 and V is TRBV7-2, with no clear D. V lost 2 bases to trimming and J lost 6 bases, with 2 bases between them. CDR3 size: 11 residues. The V gene's germline CDR1 is SGHTA and CDR2 FQGNSA. The CDR3 nucleotides are TGTGCCAGCAGCTTACAAAACACCATATATTTT. Its translation is CASSLQNTIYF.

The V gene is TRBV16, the J gene TRBJ2-2; 7 nucleotides line up with TRBD2. The CDR3 sequence is 15 residues long. The J segment lost 0 bases and the V segment lost 4 bases, leaving 2 bases of the junction unmatched. Per germline, CDR1 KGHSY and CDR2 FQNENV. CDR3 sequence: CASSPLAANTGELFF. The CDR3 DNA follows: TGTGCCAGCAGCCCCCTAGCGGCGAACACCGGGGAGCTGTTTTTT.

The J gene is TRBJ2-3, the V gene TRBV28; D may be TRBD1 (5 bases). Deletions cut 8 bases from V and 0 bases from J, with 18 bases between. This CDR3 spans 16 amino acids. The germline V gene has CDR1 MDHEN and CDR2 SYDVKM. CDR3 sequence: CASSLGRALSTDTQYF. The DNA of the CDR3 is TGTGCCAGCTCTCTGGGCAGGGCGCTTAGCACAGATACGCAGTATTTT.

The V and J genes are TRBV23-1 and TRBJ2-3; TRBD2 is a possible D gene (6 bases). TRBV23-1 is assigned to the ORF class and has an uncertain function. The CDR3 spans 15 residues. Trimming took 2 bases from V and 4 from J, leaving 13 bases between them. The CDR3: CASSQEVADADTQYF. The CDR3 DNA is TGCGCCAGCAGTCAAGAGGTAGCGGACGCAGATACGCAGTATTTT.